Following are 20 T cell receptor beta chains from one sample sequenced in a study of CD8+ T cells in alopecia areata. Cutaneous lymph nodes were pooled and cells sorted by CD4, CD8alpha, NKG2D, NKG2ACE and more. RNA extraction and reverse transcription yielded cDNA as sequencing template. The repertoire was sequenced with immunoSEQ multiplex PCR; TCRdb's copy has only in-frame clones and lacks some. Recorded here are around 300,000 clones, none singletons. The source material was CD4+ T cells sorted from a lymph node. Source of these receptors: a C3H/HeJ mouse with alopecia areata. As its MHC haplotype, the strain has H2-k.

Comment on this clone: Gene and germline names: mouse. CDR3 residues: CASRTGQGAETLYF. The DNA read from the CDR3 is TGTGCCAGCCGGACAGGGCAAGGTGCAGAA. The chain has TRBV13-3 and TRBJ2-3; 8 bases are a match to TRBD1. Read data end 4 residues before the CDR3 end; the end is taken from the germline J gene. Losses at the gene ends were 7 bases for V and 1 base for J; bases not matched to a gene: 5. Looked up from germline, CDR1 is NNHDY and CDR2 is SYVADS. The length of the CDR3 is 14 residues.

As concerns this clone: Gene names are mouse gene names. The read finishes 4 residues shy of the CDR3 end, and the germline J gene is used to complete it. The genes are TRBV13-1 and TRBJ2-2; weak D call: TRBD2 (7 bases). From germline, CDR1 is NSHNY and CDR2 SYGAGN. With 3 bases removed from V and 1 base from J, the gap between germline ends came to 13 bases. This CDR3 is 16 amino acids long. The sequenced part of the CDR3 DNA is TGTGCCAGCAGTGTCTTAGGGGGGGGAAACACCGGG. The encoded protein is CASSVLGGGNTG. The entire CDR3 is CASSVLGGGNTGQLYF.

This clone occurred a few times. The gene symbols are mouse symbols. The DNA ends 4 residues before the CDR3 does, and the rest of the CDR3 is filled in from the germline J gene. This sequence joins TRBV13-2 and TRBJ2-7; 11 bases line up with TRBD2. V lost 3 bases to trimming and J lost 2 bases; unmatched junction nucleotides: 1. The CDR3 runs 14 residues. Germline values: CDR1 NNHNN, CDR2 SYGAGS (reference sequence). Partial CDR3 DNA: TGTGCCAGCGGTGCGACTGGGGGGGCCTAT. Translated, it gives CASGATGGAY. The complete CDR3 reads CASGATGGAYEQYF.

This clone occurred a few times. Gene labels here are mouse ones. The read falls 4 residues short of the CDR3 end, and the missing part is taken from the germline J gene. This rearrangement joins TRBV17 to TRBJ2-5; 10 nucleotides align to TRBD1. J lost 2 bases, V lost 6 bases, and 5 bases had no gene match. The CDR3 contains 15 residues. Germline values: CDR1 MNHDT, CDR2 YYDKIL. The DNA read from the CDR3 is TGTGCTAGCAGCAGACAGGGGGCCACCCAAGAC. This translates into CASSRQGATQD. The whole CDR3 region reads CASSRQGATQDTQYF.

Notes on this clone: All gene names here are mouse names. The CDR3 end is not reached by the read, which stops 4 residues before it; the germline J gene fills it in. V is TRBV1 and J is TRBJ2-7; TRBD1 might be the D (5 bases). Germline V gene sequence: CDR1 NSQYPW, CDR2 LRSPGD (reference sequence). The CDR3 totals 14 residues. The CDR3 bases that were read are TGCACCTGCAGTGCAGAAGGCAGGGCAGAT. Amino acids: CTCSAEGRAD. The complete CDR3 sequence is CTCSAEGRADEQYF.

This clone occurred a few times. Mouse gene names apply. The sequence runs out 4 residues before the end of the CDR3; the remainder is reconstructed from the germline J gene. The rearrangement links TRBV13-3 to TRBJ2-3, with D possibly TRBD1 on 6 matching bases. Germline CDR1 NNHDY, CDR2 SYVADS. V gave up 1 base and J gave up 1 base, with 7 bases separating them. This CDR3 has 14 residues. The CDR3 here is CASSDYRGAETLYF. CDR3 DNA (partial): TGTGCCAGCAGTGATTACAGGGGTGCAGAA.

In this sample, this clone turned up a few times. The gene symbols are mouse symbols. CDR3 DNA (partial): TGTGCCAGCAGCCATACTGGGGGGATTGCT. It codes for CASSHTGGIA. The entire CDR3 is CASSHTGGIAEQFF. The rearrangement uses TRBV5 and TRBJ2-1; 9 bases map to TRBD2. With the read ending 4 residues before the CDR3 end, the germline J gene is used to fill in that end. The CDR3 sequence is 14 residues long. J was trimmed by 6 bases and V by 3 bases; bases with no gene match: 3. In germline, CDR1 is LGHNA, CDR2 YNLKQL (reference sequence).

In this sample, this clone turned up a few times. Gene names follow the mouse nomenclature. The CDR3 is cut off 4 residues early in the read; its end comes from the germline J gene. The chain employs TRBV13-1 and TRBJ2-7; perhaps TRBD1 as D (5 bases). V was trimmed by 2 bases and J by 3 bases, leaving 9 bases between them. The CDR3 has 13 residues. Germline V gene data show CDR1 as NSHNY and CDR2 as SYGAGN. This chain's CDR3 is CASSERGDYEQYF. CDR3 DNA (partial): TGTGCCAGCAGTGAGAGAGGGGACTAT.

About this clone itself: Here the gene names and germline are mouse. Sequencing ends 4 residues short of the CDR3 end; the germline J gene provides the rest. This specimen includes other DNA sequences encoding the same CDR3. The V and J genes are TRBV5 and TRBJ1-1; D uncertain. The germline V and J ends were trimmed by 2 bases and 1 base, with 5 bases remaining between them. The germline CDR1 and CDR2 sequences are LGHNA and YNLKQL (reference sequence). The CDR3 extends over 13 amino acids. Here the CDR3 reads CASSQTTNTEVFF. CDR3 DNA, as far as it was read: TGTGCCAGCAGCCAAACAACGAACACA.

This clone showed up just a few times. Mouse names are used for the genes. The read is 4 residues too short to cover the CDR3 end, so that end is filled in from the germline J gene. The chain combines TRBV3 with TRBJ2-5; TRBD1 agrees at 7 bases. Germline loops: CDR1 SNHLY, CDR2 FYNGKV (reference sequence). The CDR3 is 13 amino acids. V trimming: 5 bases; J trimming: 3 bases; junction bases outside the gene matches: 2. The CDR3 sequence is CASSRDRQDTQYF. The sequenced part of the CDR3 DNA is TGTGCCAGCAGCAGGGACAGACAAGAC. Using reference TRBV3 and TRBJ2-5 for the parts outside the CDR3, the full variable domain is GPKVLQIPSHQIIDMGQMVTLNCDPVSNHLYFYWYKQILGQQMEFLVNFYNGKVMEKSKLFKDQFSVERPDGSYFTLKIQPTALEDSAVYFCASSRDRQDTQYFGPGTRLLVL.

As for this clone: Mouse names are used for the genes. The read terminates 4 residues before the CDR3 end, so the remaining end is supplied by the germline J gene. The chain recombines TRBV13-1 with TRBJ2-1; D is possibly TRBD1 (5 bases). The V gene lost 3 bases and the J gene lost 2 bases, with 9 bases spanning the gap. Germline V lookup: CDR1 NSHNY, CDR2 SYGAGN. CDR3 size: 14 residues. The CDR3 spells CASSAGLDYAEQFF. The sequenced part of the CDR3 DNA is TGTGCCAGCAGTGCAGGGTTAGACTATGCT.

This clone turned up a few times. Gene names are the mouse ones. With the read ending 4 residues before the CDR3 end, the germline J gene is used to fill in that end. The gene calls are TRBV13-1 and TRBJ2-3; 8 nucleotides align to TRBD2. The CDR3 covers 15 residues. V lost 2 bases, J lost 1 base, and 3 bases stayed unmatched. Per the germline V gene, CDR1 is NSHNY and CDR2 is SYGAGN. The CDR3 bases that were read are TGTGCCAGCAGTGAGATTGGGGGGGGTGCAGAA. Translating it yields CASSEIGGGAE. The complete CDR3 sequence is CASSEIGGGAETLYF.

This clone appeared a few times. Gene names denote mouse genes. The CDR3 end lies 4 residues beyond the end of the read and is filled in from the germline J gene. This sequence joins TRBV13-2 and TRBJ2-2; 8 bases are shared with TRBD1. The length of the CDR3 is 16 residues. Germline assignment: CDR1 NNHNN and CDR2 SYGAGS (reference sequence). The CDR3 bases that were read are TGTGCCAGCGGTGATGCGGGCAGGGGGCGCGGCGGG. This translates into CASGDAGRGRGG. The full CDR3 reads CASGDAGRGRGGQLYF.

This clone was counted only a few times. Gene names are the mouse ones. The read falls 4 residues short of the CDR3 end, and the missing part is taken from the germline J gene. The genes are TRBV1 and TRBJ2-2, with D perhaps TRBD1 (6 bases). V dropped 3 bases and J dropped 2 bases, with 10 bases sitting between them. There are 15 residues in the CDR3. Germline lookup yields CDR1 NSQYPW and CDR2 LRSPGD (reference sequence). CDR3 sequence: CTCSAQGRNTGQLYF. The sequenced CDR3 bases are TGCACCTGCAGTGCTCAGGGGCGGAACACCGGG. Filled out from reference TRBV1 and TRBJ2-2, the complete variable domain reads VTLLEQNPRWRLVPRGQAVNLRCILKNSQYPWMSWYQQDLQKQLQWLFTLRSPGDKEVKSLPGADYLATRVTDTELRLQVANMSQGRTLYCTCSAQGRNTGQLYFGEGSKLTVL.

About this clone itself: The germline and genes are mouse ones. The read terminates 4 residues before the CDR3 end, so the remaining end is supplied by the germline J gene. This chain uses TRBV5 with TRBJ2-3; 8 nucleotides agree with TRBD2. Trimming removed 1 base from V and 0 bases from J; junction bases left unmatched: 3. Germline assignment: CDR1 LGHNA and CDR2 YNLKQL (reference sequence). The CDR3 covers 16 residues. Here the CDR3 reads CASSQAGGSSAETLYF. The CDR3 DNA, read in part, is TGTGCCAGCAGCCAAGCTGGGGGGTCTAGTGCAGAA.

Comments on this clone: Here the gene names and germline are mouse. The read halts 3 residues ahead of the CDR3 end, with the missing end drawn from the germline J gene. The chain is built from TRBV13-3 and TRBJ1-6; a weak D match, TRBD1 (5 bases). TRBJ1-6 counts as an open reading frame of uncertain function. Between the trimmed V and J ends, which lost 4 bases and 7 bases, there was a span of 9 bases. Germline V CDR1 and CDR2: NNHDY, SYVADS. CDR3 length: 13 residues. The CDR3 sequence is CASSPRQNSPLYF. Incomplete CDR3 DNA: TGTGCCAGCAGTCCCCGACAGAATTCGCCC.

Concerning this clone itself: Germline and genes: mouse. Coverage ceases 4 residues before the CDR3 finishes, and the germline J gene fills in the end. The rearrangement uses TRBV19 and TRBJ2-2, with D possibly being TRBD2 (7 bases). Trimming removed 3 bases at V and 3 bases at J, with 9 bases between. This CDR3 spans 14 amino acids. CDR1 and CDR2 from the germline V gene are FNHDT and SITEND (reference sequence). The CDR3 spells CASSRGADTGQLYF. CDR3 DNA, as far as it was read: TGTGCCAGCAGTAGGGGGGCGGACACCGGG.

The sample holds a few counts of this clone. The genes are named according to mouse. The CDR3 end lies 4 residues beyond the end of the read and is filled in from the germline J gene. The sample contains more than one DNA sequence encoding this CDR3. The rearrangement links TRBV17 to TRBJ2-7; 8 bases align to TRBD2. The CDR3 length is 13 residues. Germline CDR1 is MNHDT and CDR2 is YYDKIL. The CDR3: CASSRLGGYEQYF. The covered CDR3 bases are TGTGCTAGCAGTAGATTGGGGGGGTAT.

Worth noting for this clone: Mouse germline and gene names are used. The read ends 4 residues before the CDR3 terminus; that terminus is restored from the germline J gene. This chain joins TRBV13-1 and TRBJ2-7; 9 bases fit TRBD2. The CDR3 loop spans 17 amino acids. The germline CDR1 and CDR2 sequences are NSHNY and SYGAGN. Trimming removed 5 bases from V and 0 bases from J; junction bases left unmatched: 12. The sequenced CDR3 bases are TGTGCCAGCAGCGGATCCCCCCTCTGGGGGGGCTCCTAT. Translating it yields CASSGSPLWGGSY. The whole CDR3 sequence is CASSGSPLWGGSYEQYF.

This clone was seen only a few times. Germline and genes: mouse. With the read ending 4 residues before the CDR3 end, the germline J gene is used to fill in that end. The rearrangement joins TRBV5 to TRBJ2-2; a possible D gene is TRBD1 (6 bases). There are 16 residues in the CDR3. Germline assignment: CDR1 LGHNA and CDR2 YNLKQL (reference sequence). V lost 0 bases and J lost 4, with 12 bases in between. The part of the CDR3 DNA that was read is TGTGCCAGCAGCCAAGATTCAGGGGATGGCACCGGG. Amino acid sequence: CASSQDSGDGTG. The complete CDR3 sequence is CASSQDSGDGTGQLYF.